This T cell receptor (beta chain) appears in the sequencing data of a study of cytomegalovirus exposure and HLA in healthy donors. Broader study findings: Differences between HLA loci emerged in a later analysis of TCR association rates, with DRB1 most and HLA-C fewest. Several of the most significant clusters appeared linked to common viral pathogens, based on a later analysis.

The primer mix had 60 Vbeta and 13 Jbeta primers. Profiling relied on immunoSEQ multiplex PCR, and the TCRdb table lists in-frame clones only, not all of them. This sample has 110,000 to 150,000 clones, with 70% to 80% found just once. For this clone: Its antigen is still unknown.

The TCR was taken from a woman between 18 and 30 years old in good health and CMV-seropositive. Sequencing was performed on PBMCs.

The DNA for the CDR3 is TGCGCCAGCAGCCCCGGACTAGCGGGTGGCACCGGGGAGCTGTTTTTT. Its protein is CASSPGLAGGTGELFF. The chain links TRBV5-1 to TRBJ2-2, with 11 bases aligning to TRBD2. With 4 bases clipped from V and 4 bases from J, the junction kept 6 bases outside the gene matches. The CDR3 has 16 amino acids. Germline CDR1 and CDR2: SGHRS and YFSETQ. The variable domain in full, completed from reference TRBV5-1 and TRBJ2-2, reads KAGVTQTPRYLIKTRGQQVTLSCSPISGHRSVSWYQQTPGQGLQFLFEYFSETQRNKGNFPGRFSGRQFSNSRSEMNVSTLELGDSALYLCASSPGLAGGTGELFFGEGSRLTVL.